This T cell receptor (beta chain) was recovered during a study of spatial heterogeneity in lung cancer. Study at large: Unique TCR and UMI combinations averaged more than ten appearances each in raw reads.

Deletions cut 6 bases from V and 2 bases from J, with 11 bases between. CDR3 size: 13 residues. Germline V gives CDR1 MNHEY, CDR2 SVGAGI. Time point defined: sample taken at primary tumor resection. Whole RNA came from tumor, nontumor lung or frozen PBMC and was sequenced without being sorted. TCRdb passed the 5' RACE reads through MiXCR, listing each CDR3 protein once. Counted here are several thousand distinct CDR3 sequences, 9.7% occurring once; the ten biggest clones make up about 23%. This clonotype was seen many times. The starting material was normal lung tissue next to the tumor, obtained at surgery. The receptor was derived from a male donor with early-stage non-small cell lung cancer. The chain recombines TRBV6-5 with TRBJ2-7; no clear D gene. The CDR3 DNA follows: TGTGCCAGCAGGGCGACGGTAGCCTACGAGCAGTACTTC. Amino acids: CASRATVAYEQYF.